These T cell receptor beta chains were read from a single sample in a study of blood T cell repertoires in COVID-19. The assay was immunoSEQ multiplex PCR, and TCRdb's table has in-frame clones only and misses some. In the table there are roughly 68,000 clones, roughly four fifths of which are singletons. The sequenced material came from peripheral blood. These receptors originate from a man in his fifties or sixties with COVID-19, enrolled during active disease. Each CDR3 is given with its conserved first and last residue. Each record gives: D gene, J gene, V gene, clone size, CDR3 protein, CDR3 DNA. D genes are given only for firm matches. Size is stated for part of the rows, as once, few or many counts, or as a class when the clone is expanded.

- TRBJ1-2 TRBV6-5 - CASSNSRRDYGYTF TGTGCCAGCAGTAACTCCAGACGGGACTATGGCTACACCTTC
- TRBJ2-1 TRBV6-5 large CASSYFSTGNEQFF TGTGCCAGCAGTTACTTTTCGACAGGCAATGAGCAGTTCTTC
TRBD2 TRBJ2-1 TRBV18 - CASSPRTSGNRGNEQFF TGTGCCAGCTCACCACGGACTAGCGGAAATAGGGGCAATGAGCAGTTCTTC
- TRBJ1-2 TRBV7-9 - CASSIGGPNYGYTF TGTGCCAGCAGCATCGGGGGACCTAACTATGGCTACACCTTC
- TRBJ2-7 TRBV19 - CASSMGRGLYEQYF TGTGCCAGTAGTATGGGAAGGGGTCTGTACGAGCAGTACTTC
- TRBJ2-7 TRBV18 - CASSPGAFYEQYF TGTGCCAGCTCACCGGGGGCTTTCTACGAGCAGTACTTC
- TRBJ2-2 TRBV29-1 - CSVGFRERTGELFF TGCAGCGTTGGGTTTCGGGAGCGCACCGGGGAGCTGTTTTTT
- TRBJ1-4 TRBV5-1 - CASSPTSYNEKLFF TGCGCCAGCAGCCCGACAAGTTATAATGAAAAACTGTTTTTT
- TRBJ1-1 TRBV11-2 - CASSYRVATEAFF TGTGCCAGCAGCTACAGGGTCGCCACTGAAGCTTTCTTT
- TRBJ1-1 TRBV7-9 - CAGWSGANTEAFF TGTGCCGGATGGTCAGGCGCGAACACTGAAGCTTTCTTT
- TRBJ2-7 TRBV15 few CATNAPSEQYF TGTGCCACCAATGCCCCCAGCGAGCAGTACTTC
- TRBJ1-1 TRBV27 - CASSLSGAQAEAFF TGTGCCAGCAGTTTATCAGGGGCTCAGGCTGAAGCTTTCTTT
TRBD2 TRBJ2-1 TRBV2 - CASSERLTSGFRQFF TGTGCCAGCAGTGAAAGATTAACTAGCGGGTTTAGGCAGTTCTTC
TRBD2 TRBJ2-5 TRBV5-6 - CASSLIRATSGSQETQYF TGTGCCAGCAGCTTGATAAGGGCGACTAGCGGGAGTCAAGAGACCCAGTACTTC
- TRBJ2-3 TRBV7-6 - CASSNRGTDTQYF TGTGCCAGCAGCAACAGGGGCACAGATACGCAGTATTTT
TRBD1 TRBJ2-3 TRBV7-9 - CASSHPGQGADTQYF TGTGCCAGCAGCCATCCTGGACAGGGGGCGGATACGCAGTATTTT
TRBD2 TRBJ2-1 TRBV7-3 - CASSPAGGGNEQFF TGTGCCAGCAGCCCCGCTGGGGGGGGTAATGAGCAGTTCTTC
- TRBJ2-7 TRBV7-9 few CASSLVGFRDEQYF TGTGCCAGCAGCTTAGTCGGCTTCAGGGACGAGCAGTACTTC
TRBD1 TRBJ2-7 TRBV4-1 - CASSRTGDYEQYF TGCGCCAGCAGCCGGACAGGGGACTACGAGCAGTACTTC
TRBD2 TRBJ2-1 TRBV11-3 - CASSRLAFMDNEQFF TGTGCCAGCAGCCGACTAGCTTTTATGGACAATGAGCAGTTCTTC
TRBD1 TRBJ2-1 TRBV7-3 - CASSLSPGGYHNEQFF TGTGCCAGCAGCTTATCGCCAGGGGGCTACCATAATGAGCAGTTCTTC
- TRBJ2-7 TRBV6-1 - CASSESRGRNEQYF TGTGCCAGCAGTGAAAGCAGGGGAAGGAACGAGCAGTACTTC
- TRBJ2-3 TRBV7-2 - CASIGIAGDTQYF TGTGCCAGCATCGGTATCGCAGGTGATACGCAGTATTTT
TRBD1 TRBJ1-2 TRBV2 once CASSERQGANYGYTF TGTGCCAGCAGTGAAAGGCAGGGGGCTAACTATGGCTACACCTTC
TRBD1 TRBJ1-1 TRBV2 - CASTLTGGRTEAFF TGTGCCAGCACCCTGACAGGGGGTCGTACTGAAGCTTTCTTT
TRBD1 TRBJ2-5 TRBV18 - CASSTRQGETQYF TGTGCCAGCTCAACAAGACAGGGAGAGACCCAGTACTTC
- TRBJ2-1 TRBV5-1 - CASSHGVGGNEQFF TGCGCCAGCAGCCATGGGGTCGGAGGCAATGAGCAGTTCTTC
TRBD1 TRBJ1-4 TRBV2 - CASRGDRGEKLFF TGTGCCAGCAGAGGAGACAGGGGTGAAAAACTGTTTTTT
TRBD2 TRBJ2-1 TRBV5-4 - CASTFSGGSYNEQFF TGTGCCAGCACGTTTAGCGGGGGGAGCTACAATGAGCAGTTCTTC
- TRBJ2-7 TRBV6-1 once CASSDQHRRAYEQYF TGTGCCAGCAGTGACCAGCACAGAAGAGCCTACGAGCAGTACTTC
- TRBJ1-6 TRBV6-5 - CAGSERSSYNSPLHF TGTGCCGGTTCCGAGCGAAGCTCCTATAATTCACCCCTCCACTTT
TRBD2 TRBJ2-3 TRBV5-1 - CASSGQAGGPTDTQYF TGCGCCAGCAGCGGCCAGGCGGGGGGGCCCACAGATACGCAGTATTTT
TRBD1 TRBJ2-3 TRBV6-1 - CASRKDRYTDTQYF TGTGCCAGCAGGAAGGACAGGTATACAGATACGCAGTATTTT
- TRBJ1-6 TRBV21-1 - CASSKTSPMAPF TGTGCCAGCAGCAAGACAAGCCCAATGGCCCCATTT
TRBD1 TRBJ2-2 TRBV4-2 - CASSPHRTGRDTGELFF TGTGCCAGCAGCCCACATCGGACAGGGCGGGACACCGGGGAGCTGTTTTTT
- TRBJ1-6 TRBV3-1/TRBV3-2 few CASSLRIEVAPLHF TGTGCCAGCAGCCTAAGAATCGAGGTTGCACCCCTCCACTTT
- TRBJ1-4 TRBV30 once CAWSRGAGEKLFF TGTGCCTGGAGTCGGGGGGCGGGTGAAAAACTGTTTTTT
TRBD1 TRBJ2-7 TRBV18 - CASSPAPGTDYYEQYF TGTGCCAGCTCACCAGCCCCCGGGACAGACTACTACGAGCAGTACTTC
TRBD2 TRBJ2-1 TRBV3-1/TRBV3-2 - CASSQDRGGEQFF TGTGCCAGCAGCCAAGATCGGGGGGGTGAGCAGTTCTTC
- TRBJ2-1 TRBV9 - CASSVDGDYINEQFF TGTGCCAGCAGCGTAGACGGAGACTACATTAATGAGCAGTTCTTC
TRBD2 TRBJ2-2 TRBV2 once CASSGSGANTGELFF TGTGCCAGCAGTGGTAGCGGGGCGAACACCGGGGAGCTGTTTTTT
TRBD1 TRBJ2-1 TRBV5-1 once CASSFLSFGTGANEQFF TGCGCCAGCAGCTTTTTATCCTTTGGGACAGGGGCCAATGAGCAGTTCTTC
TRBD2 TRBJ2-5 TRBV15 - CATSPQGLALETQYF TGTGCCACCAGCCCCCAGGGACTAGCCTTGGAGACCCAGTACTTC
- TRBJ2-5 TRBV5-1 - CASSSGGTGTQETQYF TGCGCCAGCAGCTCGGGGGGTACAGGGACACAAGAGACCCAGTACTTC
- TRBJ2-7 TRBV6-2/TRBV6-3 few CASSYTGFSYEQYF TGTGCCAGCAGTTACACCGGGTTCTCCTACGAGCAGTACTTC